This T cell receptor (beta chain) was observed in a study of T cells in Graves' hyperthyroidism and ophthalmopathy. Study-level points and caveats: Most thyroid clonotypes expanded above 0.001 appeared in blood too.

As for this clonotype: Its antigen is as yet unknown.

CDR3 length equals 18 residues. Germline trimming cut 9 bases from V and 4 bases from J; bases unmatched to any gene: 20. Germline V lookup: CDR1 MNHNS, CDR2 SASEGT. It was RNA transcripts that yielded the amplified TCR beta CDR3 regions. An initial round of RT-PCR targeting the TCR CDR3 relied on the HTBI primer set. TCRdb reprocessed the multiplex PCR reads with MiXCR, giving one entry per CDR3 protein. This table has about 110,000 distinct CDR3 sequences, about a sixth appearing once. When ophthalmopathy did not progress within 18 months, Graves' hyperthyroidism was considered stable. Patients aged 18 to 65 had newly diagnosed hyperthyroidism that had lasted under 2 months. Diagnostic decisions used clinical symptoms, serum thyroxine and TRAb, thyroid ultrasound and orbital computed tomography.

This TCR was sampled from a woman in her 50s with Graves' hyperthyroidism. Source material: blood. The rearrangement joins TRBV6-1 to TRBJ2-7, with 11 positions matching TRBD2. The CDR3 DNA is TGTGCCAGTGAAACCTTAGCGGGAGGGATACAAGGTCTTTACGAGCAGTACTTC. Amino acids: CASETLAGGIQGLYEQYF.